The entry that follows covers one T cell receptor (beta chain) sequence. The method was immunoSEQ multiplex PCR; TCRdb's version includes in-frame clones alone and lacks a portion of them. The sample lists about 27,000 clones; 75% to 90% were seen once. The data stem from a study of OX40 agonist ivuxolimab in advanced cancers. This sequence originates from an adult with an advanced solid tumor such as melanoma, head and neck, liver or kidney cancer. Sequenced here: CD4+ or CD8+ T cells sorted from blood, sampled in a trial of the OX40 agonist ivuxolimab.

CDR3: CAWSPGHRDTAVEQYF. CDR3 sequence (DNA): TGTGCCTGGAGTCCGGGCCACCGGGACACAGCCGTAGAGCAGTACTTC. The chain joins TRBV30 to TRBJ2-7; TRBD1 is a possible D gene (6 bases). V lost 2 bases and J lost 7, with 24 bases in between. There are 16 residues in the CDR3. Germline V gene lookup returns CDR1 GTSNPN and CDR2 SVGIG (reference sequence). The variable domain in full, with the rest retrieved from reference TRBV30 and TRBJ2-7, is SQTIHQWPATLVQPVGSPLSLECTVEGTSNPNLYWYRQAAGRGLQLLFYSVGIGQISSEVPQNLSASRPQDRQFILSSKKLLLSDSGFYLCAWSPGHRDTAVEQYFGPGTRLTVT.